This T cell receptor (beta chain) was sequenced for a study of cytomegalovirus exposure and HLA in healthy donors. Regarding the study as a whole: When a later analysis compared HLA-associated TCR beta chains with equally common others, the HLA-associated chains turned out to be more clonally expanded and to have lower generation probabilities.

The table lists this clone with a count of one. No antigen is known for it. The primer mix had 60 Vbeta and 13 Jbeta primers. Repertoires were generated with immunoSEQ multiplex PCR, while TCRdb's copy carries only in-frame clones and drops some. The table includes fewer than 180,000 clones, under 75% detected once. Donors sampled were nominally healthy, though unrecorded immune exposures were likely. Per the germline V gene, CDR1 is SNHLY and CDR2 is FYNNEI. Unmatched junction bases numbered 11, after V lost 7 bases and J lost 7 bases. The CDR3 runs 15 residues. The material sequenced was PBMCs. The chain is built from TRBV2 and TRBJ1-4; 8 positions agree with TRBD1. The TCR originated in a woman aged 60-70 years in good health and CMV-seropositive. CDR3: CASTGTGSRGEKLFF. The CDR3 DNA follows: TGTGCCAGCACCGGGACAGGTTCTCGGGGTGAAAAACTGTTTTTT.